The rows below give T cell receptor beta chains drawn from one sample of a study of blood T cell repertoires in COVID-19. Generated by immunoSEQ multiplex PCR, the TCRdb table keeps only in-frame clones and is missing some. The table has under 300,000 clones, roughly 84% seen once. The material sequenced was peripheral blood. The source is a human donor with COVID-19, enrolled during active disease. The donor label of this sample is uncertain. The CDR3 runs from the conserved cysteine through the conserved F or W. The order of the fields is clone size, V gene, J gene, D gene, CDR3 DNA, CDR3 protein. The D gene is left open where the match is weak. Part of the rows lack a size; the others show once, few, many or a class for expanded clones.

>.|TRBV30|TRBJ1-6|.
TGTGCCTGGAGTAATTTTGGGGGGACCTATAATTCACCCCTCCACTTT
CAWSNFGGTYNSPLHF
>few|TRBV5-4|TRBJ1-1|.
TGTGCCAGCAGCAGGCGCGGGGGGTTTGGGAACACTGAAGCTTTCTTT
CASSRRGGFGNTEAFF
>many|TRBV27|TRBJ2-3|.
TGTGCCAGCAGTCCCCGGGTAGGGAGGACAGATACGCAGTATTTT
CASSPRVGRTDTQYF
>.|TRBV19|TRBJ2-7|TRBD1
TGTGCCAGTAGTAATTTTCGACAGGGCTCCTACGAGCAGTACTTC
CASSNFRQGSYEQYF
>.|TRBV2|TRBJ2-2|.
TGTGCCAGCAGTGCCGGAGGGGCCGGGGAGCTGTTTTTT
CASSAGGAGELFF
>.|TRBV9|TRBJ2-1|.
TGTGCCAGCAGCGTAGGGGGCGACTCCTACAATGAGCAGTTCTTC
CASSVGGDSYNEQFF
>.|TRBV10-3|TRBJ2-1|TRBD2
TGTGCCATCACGGAGCGGGAGGGTTACAATGAGCAGTTCTTC
CAITEREGYNEQFF
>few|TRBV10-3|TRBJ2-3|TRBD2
TGTGCCATCAGTGACCGACTAGCGGGAAACACAGATACGCAGTATTTT
CAISDRLAGNTDTQYF
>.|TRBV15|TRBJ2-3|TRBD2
TGTGCCACCAGCAGAGATGGAACGGGAGGCAGGACGCAGTATTTT
CATSRDGTGGRTQYF
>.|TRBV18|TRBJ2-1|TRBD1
TGTGCCAGCTCACCGGACAGGGTCACCTACAATGAGCAGTTCTTC
CASSPDRVTYNEQFF
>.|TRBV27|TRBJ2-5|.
TGTGCCAGCAGCTACAGGTCGGGTTGGGAGACCCAGTACTTC
CASSYRSGWETQYF